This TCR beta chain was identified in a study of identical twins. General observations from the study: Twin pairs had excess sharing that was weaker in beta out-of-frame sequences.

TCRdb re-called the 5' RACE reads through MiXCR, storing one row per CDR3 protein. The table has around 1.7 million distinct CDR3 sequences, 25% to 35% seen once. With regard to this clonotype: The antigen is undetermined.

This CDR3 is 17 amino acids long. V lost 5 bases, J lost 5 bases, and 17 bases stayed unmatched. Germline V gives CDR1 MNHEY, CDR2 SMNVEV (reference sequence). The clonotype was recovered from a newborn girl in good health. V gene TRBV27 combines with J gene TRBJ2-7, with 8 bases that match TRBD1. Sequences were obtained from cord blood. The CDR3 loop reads CASSIIPRQGYFHEQYF. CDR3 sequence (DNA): TGTGCCAGCAGTATAATCCCTCGACAGGGGTATTTTCACGAGCAGTACTTC.